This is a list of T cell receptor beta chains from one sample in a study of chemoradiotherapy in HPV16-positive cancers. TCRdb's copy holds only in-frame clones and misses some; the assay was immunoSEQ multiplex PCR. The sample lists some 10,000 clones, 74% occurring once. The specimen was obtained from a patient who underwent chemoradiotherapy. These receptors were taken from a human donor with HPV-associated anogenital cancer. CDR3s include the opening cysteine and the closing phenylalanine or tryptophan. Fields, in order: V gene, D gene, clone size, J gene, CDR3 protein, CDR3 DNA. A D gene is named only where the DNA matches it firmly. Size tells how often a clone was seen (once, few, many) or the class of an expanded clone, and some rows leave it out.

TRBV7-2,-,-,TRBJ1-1,CASSLAGVGAGAFF,TGTGCCAGCAGCTTAGCGGGGGTGGGAGCGGGAGCTTTCTTT
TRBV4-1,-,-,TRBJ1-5,CASSHGTFGTSNQPQHF,TGCGCCAGCAGCCACGGTACCTTCGGGACGTCTAATCAGCCCCAGCATTTT
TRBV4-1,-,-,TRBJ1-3,CASSQDEGRNTIYF,TGCGCCAGCAGCCAAGATGAGGGTAGGAACACCATATATTTT
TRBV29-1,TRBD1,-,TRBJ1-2,CSVDLLQGALGYTF,TGCAGCGTTGATTTACTACAGGGGGCGCTTGGCTACACCTTC
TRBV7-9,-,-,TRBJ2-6,CASSLWAAQSSGANVLTF,TGTGCCAGCAGCTTATGGGCGGCTCAGTCCTCTGGGGCCAACGTCCTGACTTTC
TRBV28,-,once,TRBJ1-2,CATPSGQGLRGYTF,TGTGCCACCCCATCCGGGCAGGGGCTGAGAGGCTACACCTTC
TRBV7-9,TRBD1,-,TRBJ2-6,CASRQRGQGAGGANVLTF,TGTGCCAGCAGACAAAGAGGACAGGGGGCGGGCGGGGCCAACGTCCTGACTTTC
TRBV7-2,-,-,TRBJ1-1,CASSLTSGRNTEAFF,TGTGCCAGCAGCTTAACGTCGGGGAGGAACACTGAAGCTTTCTTT
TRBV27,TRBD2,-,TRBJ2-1,CASTSEGGLYNEQFF,TGTGCCAGCACCTCGGAGGGAGGGCTTTACAATGAGCAGTTCTTC
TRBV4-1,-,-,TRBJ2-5,CASSQTWVETQYF,TGCGCCAGCAGCCAAACGTGGGTTGAGACCCAGTACTTC
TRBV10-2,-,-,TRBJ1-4,CASSMDSNEKLFF,TGCGCCAGCAGTATGGACTCAAATGAAAAACTGTTTTTT
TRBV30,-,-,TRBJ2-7,CAWRAGSYEQYF,TGTGCCTGGAGGGCGGGGTCCTACGAGCAGTACTTC
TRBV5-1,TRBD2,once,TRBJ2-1,CASSPLGAGGEQFF,TGCGCCAGCAGCCCACTGGGGGCGGGAGGTGAGCAGTTCTTC
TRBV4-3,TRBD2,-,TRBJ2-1,CASSHPGRGNEQFF,TGCGCCAGCAGCCATCCCGGGAGGGGAAATGAGCAGTTCTTC
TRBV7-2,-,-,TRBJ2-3,CASSPSMGGRDTQYF,TGTGCCAGCAGCCCGAGTATGGGAGGAAGAGATACGCAGTATTTT
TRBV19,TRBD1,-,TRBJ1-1,CASSIDQGVTTEAFF,TGTGCCAGTAGTATAGATCAGGGGGTGACCACTGAAGCTTTCTTT
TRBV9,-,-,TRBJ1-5,CASSPHASNQPQHF,TGTGCCAGCAGCCCTCACGCGAGCAATCAGCCCCAGCATTTT
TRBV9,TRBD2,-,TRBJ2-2,CASSVSSGRTGELFF,TGTGCCAGCAGCGTATCTAGCGGGAGAACCGGGGAGCTGTTTTTT
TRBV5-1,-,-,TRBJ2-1,CASRPQGPYNEQFF,TGCGCCAGCCGCCCCCAGGGTCCCTACAATGAGCAGTTCTTC
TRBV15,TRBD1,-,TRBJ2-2,CATSIGTGDTGELFF,TGTGCCACCAGCATAGGGACAGGGGACACCGGGGAGCTGTTTTTT
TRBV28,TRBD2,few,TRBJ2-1,CASSSPWGGRADYNEQFF,TGTGCCAGCAGCTCCCCCTGGGGCGGGAGGGCCGATTACAATGAGCAGTTCTTC
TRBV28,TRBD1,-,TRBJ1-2,CASREQGGPYGYTF,TGTGCCAGCAGAGAACAGGGGGGTCCCTATGGCTACACCTTC
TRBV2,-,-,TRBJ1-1,CASRGSNTEAFF,TGTGCCAGCAGGGGCTCGAACACTGAAGCTTTCTTT
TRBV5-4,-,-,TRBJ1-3,CASSLDSQGNTIYF,TGTGCCAGCAGCTTGGACAGTCAGGGAAACACCATATATTTT
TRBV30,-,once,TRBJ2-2,CAWSESWSETGELFF,TGTGCCTGGAGTGAAAGTTGGTCGGAGACCGGGGAGCTGTTTTTT
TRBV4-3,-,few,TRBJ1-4,CASSPTGPGEKLFF,TGCGCCAGCAGCCCCACAGGCCCAGGGGAAAAACTGTTTTTT
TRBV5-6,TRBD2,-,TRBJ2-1,CASSSIAGVTYNEQFF,TGTGCCAGCAGCTCCATAGCGGGAGTAACCTACAATGAGCAGTTCTTC
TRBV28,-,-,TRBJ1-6,CASSLNRSSYNSPLHF,TGTGCCAGCAGTTTAAATCGGAGCTCCTATAATTCACCCCTCCACTTT
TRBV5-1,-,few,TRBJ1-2,CASSLDSNYGYTF,TGCGCCAGCAGCCTGGACAGTAACTATGGCTACACCTTC
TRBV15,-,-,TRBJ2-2,CATSRVVNTGELFF,TGTGCCACCAGCAGAGTAGTGAACACCGGGGAGCTGTTTTTT
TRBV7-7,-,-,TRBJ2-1,CASSPRTTKANEQFF,TGTGCCAGCAGCCCAAGGACTACCAAAGCCAATGAGCAGTTCTTC
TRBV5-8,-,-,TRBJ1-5,CASGDSNQPQHF,TGTGCCAGCGGAGATAGCAATCAGCCCCAGCATTTT
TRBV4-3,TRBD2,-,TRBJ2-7,CASSQDSLAGGPEYF,TGCGCCAGCAGCCAAGATTCCCTAGCGGGAGGGCCGGAGTACTTC
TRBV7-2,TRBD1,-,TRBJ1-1,CASSLVGQGVDEAFF,TGTGCCAGCAGCTTAGTGGGACAGGGGGTTGATGAAGCTTTCTTT
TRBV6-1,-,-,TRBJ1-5,CASSEGSLNQPQHF,TGTGCCAGCAGTGAAGGCAGCCTCAATCAGCCCCAGCATTTT
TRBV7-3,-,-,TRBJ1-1,CASSWRGSNTEAFF,TGTGCCAGCAGCTGGAGGGGATCGAACACTGAAGCTTTCTTT
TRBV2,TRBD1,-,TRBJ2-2,CASRRQGANTGELFF,TGTGCCAGCAGAAGACAGGGGGCCAACACCGGGGAGCTGTTTTTT